This TCR beta chain was profiled in a study of regulatory T cells in long-lasting Graves disease. This clonotype has just a few counts. Sequencing libraries for TCR beta were prepared with iRepertoire HTBI primers and Arm-PCR of CDR3 regions. MiXCR, run by TCRdb on the multiplex PCR reads, gives a single entry per CDR3 protein. The sample has approximately 350,000 distinct CDR3 sequences, around 16% seen once; the top ten hold about 19%. The time point: newly diagnosed GD, antithyroid drugs for less than 3 months. PBMC RNA was the source of the TCR library. This same sample was also part of a study on T cells in Graves' hyperthyroidism and ophthalmopathy.

This receptor was taken from a woman aged 18-29 years with Graves disease. The source was peripheral blood mononuclear cells (PBMCs), collected at new diagnosis, from a patient treated with antithyroid drugs.

The chain's CDR3 is CASSKIGNSYNEQFF. The CDR3 region has the DNA TGTGCCAGTAGTAAGATCGGGAACTCCTACAATGAGCAGTTCTTC. This rearrangement joins TRBV19 to TRBJ2-1, with TRBD2 as a possible D gene (5 bases). CDR1 and CDR2 from the germline V gene are LNHDA and SQIVND (reference sequence). V was shortened by 4 bases and J by 0 bases, with 10 bases between the two germline ends. The CDR3 has 15 amino acids.